Following are 27 T cell receptor beta chains from one sample sequenced in a study of shared clonotypes between healthy human individuals. TCRdb keeps only in-frame clones here, not all; method: immunoSEQ multiplex PCR. The table lists more than 2 million clones, about 94% of them singletons. The specimen sequenced was naive CD4+ T cells sorted from blood. Stated subset: CD45RA+ positively selected. All receptors derive from a man aged 18 to 29 in good health.

The chain uses TRBV4-1 and TRBJ1-1, with a tentative D call TRBD1 (5 bases). Between the trimmed V and J ends, which lost 0 bases and 6 bases, there was a span of 11 bases. From germline, CDR1 is MGHRA and CDR2 YSYEKL. The CDR3 totals 14 residues. The CDR3 reads CASSQDPGRPEAFF. The CDR3 DNA is TGCGCCAGCAGCCAAGATCCGGGACGTCCTGAAGCTTTCTTT.

This CDR3 reads CASSPREGRVIDTQYF. CDR3 DNA: TGTGCCAGCAGCCCCCGGGAGGGGAGGGTAATAGATACGCAGTATTTT. The chain uses TRBV4-2 and TRBJ2-3, with 8 bases fitting TRBD2. CDR3 size: 16 residues. V was pared by 4 bases and J by 5 bases, with 11 bases of the junction left unmatched. CDR1 LGHNA and CDR2 YNFKEQ come from the germline V gene.

On this clone: The same CDR3 also results from other DNA sequences found in this sample. The rearrangement uses TRBV27 and TRBJ2-2, with D hard to call. V lost 4 bases to trimming and J lost 5 bases, with 8 bases between them. Germline assignment: CDR1 MNHEY and CDR2 SMNVEV (reference sequence). The CDR3 length is 13 residues. DNA of the CDR3: TGTGCCAGCAGTTCCCGAGAGACCGGGGAGCTGTTTTTT. Protein sequence: CASSSRETGELFF.

As DNA, the CDR3 is TGTGCCAGCAGTGTACAGGGATATGAAAAACTGTTTTTT. Its translation is CASSVQGYEKLFF. The genes are TRBV2 and TRBJ1-4, with a weak D call TRBD1 (6 bases). V was shortened by 4 bases and J by 6 bases, with 9 bases between the two germline ends. This CDR3 contains 13 residues. From germline, CDR1 is SNHLY and CDR2 FYNNEI.

The chain joins TRBV11-2 to TRBJ2-1, with TRBD2 matching 13 bases. Germline trimming cut 5 bases from V and 8 bases from J; bases unmatched to any gene: 6. The length of the CDR3 is 15 residues. Germline-derived CDR1 and CDR2 are SGHAT and FQNNGV. This chain's CDR3 is CASSAGLAGVHEQFF. The CDR3 coding sequence is TGTGCCAGCAGCGCAGGACTAGCGGGAGTTCATGAGCAGTTCTTC.

A word on this clone: This CDR3 is also generated by other DNA sequences in the sample. In nucleotides, the CDR3 is TGTGCCAGCAGTTTAAATAGGCCCTCTGGGGCCAACGTCCTGACTTTC. Amino acids: CASSLNRPSGANVLTF. The chain is built from TRBV27 and TRBJ2-6; no clear D gene. The V gene lost 2 bases and the J gene lost 0 bases, with 8 bases spanning the gap. Germline lookup yields CDR1 MNHEY and CDR2 SMNVEV (reference sequence). The CDR3 loop spans 16 amino acids. Complete variable domain (other parts from reference TRBV27 and TRBJ2-6): EAQVTQNPRYLITVTGKKLTVTCSQNMNHEYMSWYRQDPGLGLRQIYYSMNVEVTDKGDVPEGYKVSRKEKRNFPLILESPSPNQTSLYFCASSLNRPSGANVLTFGAGSRLTVL.

The gene calls are TRBV7-2 and TRBJ1-1; D gene uncertain. CDR1 and CDR2 (germline): SGHTA, FQGNSA. V shed 0 bases and J shed 0 bases, with 8 bases lying between them. The CDR3 is 15 amino acids. The CDR3 sequence is CASSLARTLNTEAFF. CDR3 DNA sequence: TGTGCCAGCAGCTTAGCGAGGACCTTGAACACTGAAGCTTTCTTT.

The rearrangement joins TRBV9 to TRBJ2-7; maybe TRBD2 (6 bases). Germline assignment: CDR1 SGDLS and CDR2 YYNGEE. The V end lost 2 bases, the J end lost 3 bases, and 18 bases lay between the germline ends. The CDR3 totals 16 residues. The CDR3 nucleotides read TGTGCCAGCAGCGTGGGGACTCCGGAGAGCGGCTACGAGCAGTACTTC. As protein: CASSVGTPESGYEQYF.

The chain recombines TRBV25-1 with TRBJ1-3; maybe TRBD1 (6 bases). The CDR3 contains 16 residues. The germline V and J ends were trimmed by 4 bases and 3 bases, with 16 bases remaining between them. Germline loops: CDR1 MGHDK, CDR2 SYGVNS. The CDR3 nucleotides are TGTGCCAGCAGTGCCTATCCGGACAGCTATGGAAACACCATATATTTT. Translated, it gives CASSAYPDSYGNTIYF.

The chain employs TRBV6-1 and TRBJ1-2; D possibly corresponds to TRBD1 (5 bases). Germline V gene sequence: CDR1 MNHNS, CDR2 SASEGT. V lost 0 bases, J lost 0 bases, and 11 bases lay in between. The CDR3 contains 16 residues. CDR3 bases: TGTGCCAGCAGTGAAGCAGCGACAGTGTCTAACTATGGCTACACCTTC. Translated: CASSEAATVSNYGYTF.

This chain's CDR3 is CASSQDGAGRDTEAFF. The CDR3 region has the DNA TGCGCCAGCAGCCAAGATGGGGCAGGGCGGGACACTGAAGCTTTCTTT. The chain employs TRBV4-1 and TRBJ1-1, with D maybe TRBD1 (5 bases). V was clipped by 0 bases and J by 3 bases, with 14 bases between them. This CDR3 spans 16 amino acids. Germline V gene lookup returns CDR1 MGHRA and CDR2 YSYEKL.

The chain uses TRBV5-1 and TRBJ1-2, with D maybe TRBD1 (6 bases). V dropped 0 bases and J dropped 8 bases, with 17 bases sitting between them. Germline V gives CDR1 SGHRS, CDR2 YFSETQ. The CDR3 length is 15 residues. The CDR3 DNA reads TGCGCCAGCAGCTTGGAAGTGGGGGCGGATTGGGGCTACACCTTC. This encodes CASSLEVGADWGYTF.

A remark on this clone: Other nucleotide sequences in the sample specify the same CDR3. This chain uses TRBV10-3 with TRBJ1-1; 8 nucleotides agree with TRBD1. In germline, CDR1 is ENHRY, CDR2 SYGVKD. With V trimmed by 4 bases and J by 5 bases, 0 bases remained unmatched. This CDR3 has 12 residues. CDR3 sequence: CAISGTGTEAFF. CDR3 in DNA: TGTGCCATCAGTGGGACAGGGACTGAAGCTTTCTTT.

The chain combines TRBV21-1 with TRBJ2-7; TRBD2 reflects the table's D call only, with no check against the DNA. TRBV21-1 is recorded as a pseudogene. The CDR3 totals 15 residues. As DNA, the CDR3 is TGTGCCAGCAGCAAAGATGGGGAGGGCACCTACGAGCAGTACTTC. Its translation: CASSKDGEGTYEQYF.

The chain uses TRBV30 and TRBJ1-3; D gene ambiguous. V was clipped by 3 bases and J by 1 base, with 13 bases between them. The CDR3 loop spans 15 amino acids. Germline V CDR1 and CDR2: GTSNPN, SVGIG (reference sequence). The CDR3 DNA is TGTGCCTGGAGGGGCTTTAACGCTTCTGGAAACACCATATATTTT. It encodes CAWRGFNASGNTIYF.

This rearrangement joins TRBV2 to TRBJ2-2; D remains unclear. The ends were cut back, 7 bases at V and 7 bases at J, with 10 bases in the middle. CDR3 size: 12 residues. Germline lookup yields CDR1 SNHLY and CDR2 FYNNEI. The CDR3 spells CASTKSDGELFF. CDR3 DNA sequence: TGTGCCAGCACCAAATCGGACGGGGAGCTGTTTTTT.

This sequence joins TRBV4-1 and TRBJ2-3; 10 positions agree with TRBD1. There are 17 residues in the CDR3. Losses at the gene ends were 1 base for V and 4 bases for J; bases not matched to a gene: 8. Germline values: CDR1 MGHRA, CDR2 YSYEKL. CDR3 loop: CASSQVGTGVRADTQYF. CDR3 in DNA: TGCGCCAGCAGCCAAGTGGGGACAGGGGTTAGGGCAGATACGCAGTATTTT.

Only one count was recorded for this clone. The V call is TRBV28, the J call TRBJ1-1; 7 nucleotides match TRBD1. In germline, CDR1 is MDHEN, CDR2 SYDVKM. Trimming took 2 bases from V and 5 from J; bases not matched to a gene: 5. The CDR3 contains 14 residues. CDR3 amino acids: CASSLRQGRTEAFF. Here the CDR3 DNA reads TGTGCCAGCAGTTTAAGACAGGGAAGGACTGAAGCTTTCTTT.

The chain has TRBV6-5 and TRBJ2-5; unclear D gene. CDR1 MNHEY and CDR2 SVGAGI come from the germline V gene. Trimming cost V 6 bases and J 7 bases, with 21 bases left between them. The CDR3 is made up of 15 amino acids. The CDR3: CASSRDPPTPGTQYF. CDR3 in DNA: TGTGCCAGCAGCAGAGACCCACCCACTCCTGGGACCCAGTACTTC.

This clone was seen only once. The V call is TRBV28, the J call TRBJ1-2; D remains ambiguous. CDR1 MDHEN and CDR2 SYDVKM come from the germline V gene. V was shortened by 5 bases and J by 0 bases, with 10 bases between the two germline ends. The CDR3 covers 14 residues. CDR3 sequence (DNA): TGTGCCAGCAGTCCGGAATCCACTAACTATGGCTACACCTTC. The encoded protein is CASSPESTNYGYTF.

On this clone: The identical CDR3 is also encoded by other nucleotide sequences in the sample. This chain joins TRBV7-9 and TRBJ2-6; 7 nucleotides agree with TRBD1. Germline assignment: CDR1 SEHNR and CDR2 FQNEAQ (reference sequence). Trimming cost V 3 bases and J 1 base; bases outside gene matches: 0. The CDR3 consists of 15 residues. The CDR3 DNA follows: TGTGCCAGCAGCTTCAGGGGGTCTGGGGCCAACGTCCTGACTTTC. It yields the protein CASSFRGSGANVLTF.

The chain combines TRBV5-6 with TRBJ2-2; D ambiguous. The CDR3 sequence is 15 residues long. V was clipped by 2 bases and J by 6 bases, with 14 bases between them. Germline V CDR1 and CDR2: SGHDT, YYEEEE. The CDR3 here is CASSLIGISAGELFF. The CDR3 nucleotides read TGTGCCAGCAGCTTAATTGGAATATCGGCCGGGGAGCTGTTTTTT.

V usage is TRBV6-1 and J usage is TRBJ2-7; 8 bases map to TRBD2. CDR3 length equals 15 residues. The germline V gene has CDR1 MNHNS and CDR2 SASEGT. Trimming cost V 4 bases and J 1 base; bases outside gene matches: 6. As DNA, the CDR3 is TGTGCCAGCAGTGTCGGGGGGGGCGCGTCCTACGAGCAGTACTTC. This sequence encodes CASSVGGGASYEQYF.

As DNA, the CDR3 is TGTGCCAGCAGCTTAGGTGGCCAGGGGCTGTACGAGCAGTACTTC. It translates to CASSLGGQGLYEQYF. The rearrangement links TRBV7-9 to TRBJ2-7; D possibly corresponds to TRBD1 (6 bases). This CDR3 has 15 residues. Trimming took off 1 base at V and 4 bases at J, with 14 bases between the two ends. Germline V gene data show CDR1 as SEHNR and CDR2 as FQNEAQ (reference sequence).

This clone was recorded only once. J is TRBJ1-2 and V is TRBV6-1; D gene unclear. V gave up 6 bases and J gave up 5 bases, with 7 bases separating them. This CDR3 is built from 11 residues. Germline values: CDR1 MNHNS, CDR2 SASEGT. DNA of the CDR3: TGTGCCAGCAGCGACCCTTATGGCTACACCTTC. Amino acid sequence: CASSDPYGYTF.

This chain connects TRBV5-4 to TRBJ1-2; D call uncertain. Trimming took off 5 bases at V and 6 bases at J, with 17 bases between the two ends. The germline CDR1 and CDR2 sequences are SGHNT and YYREEE (reference sequence). The CDR3 is 14 amino acids. DNA of the CDR3: TGTGCCAGCAGAACCGAGGCTCCCTGGGATGGCTACACCTTC. This translates into CASRTEAPWDGYTF.

V gene TRBV9 combines with J gene TRBJ1-1, with 8 nucleotides matching TRBD1. V lost 2 bases, J lost 1 base, and 4 bases stayed unmatched. Germline CDR1 and CDR2: SGDLS and YYNGEE. The CDR3 spans 15 residues. CDR3 sequence reads: CASSVWDRTNTEAFF. The CDR3 DNA reads as TGTGCCAGCAGCGTTTGGGACAGGACGAACACTGAAGCTTTCTTT.